This passage covers 21 T cell receptor beta chains from one sample sequenced in a study of T cell responses to AZD1222 COVID-19 vaccine (dated by TCRdb to about 2021). This specimen's time point label, per the study, means: baseline before first vaccination. Library creation used the immunoSEQ multiplex PCR assay. The immuneACCESS repertoire file appears here via TCRdb, limited to in-frame rearrangements. These files lack a portion of the clones; in checked studies, under half of the deficit traces to unresolved V genes, and the cause of the others is not known. The sample table holds 90,000 to 100,000 clones, of which 70% to 90% were seen once. Of the sample, around 3.5% is held by the ten largest clones. The sample here was peripheral blood, taken on day 0 of AZD1222 vaccination. These receptors originate from an adult in good health.

The rearrangement links TRBV5-4 to TRBJ1-2, with a possible D match to TRBD1 (5 bases). Germline V gene lookup returns CDR1 SGHNT and CDR2 YYREEE (reference sequence). The V end was cut by 3 bases, the J end by 8 bases, with 14 bases between. The CDR3 loop spans 13 amino acids. The CDR3 DNA reads as TGTGCCAGCAGCTCAAGGGGCAGGGCAGGCTACACCTTC. It yields the protein CASSSRGRAGYTF.

The chain has TRBV9 and TRBJ1-6; D is uncertain. V lost 2 bases to trimming and J lost 11 bases, with 8 bases between them. Per germline, CDR1 SGDLS and CDR2 YYNGEE. The CDR3 runs to 12 residues. The CDR3 sequence is CASSVGVPPLHF. CDR3 sequence (DNA): TGTGCCAGCAGCGTTGGGGTGCCACCCCTCCACTTT.

This sequence joins TRBV16 and TRBJ1-5; D is possibly TRBD1 (6 bases). Germline loops: CDR1 KGHSY, CDR2 FQNENV. There are 17 residues in the CDR3. V dropped 7 bases and J dropped 2 bases, with 21 bases sitting between them. CDR3 loop: CASTWTVGAGGNQPQHF. The DNA for the CDR3 is TGTGCCAGCACCTGGACAGTGGGGGCCGGCGGCAATCAGCCCCAGCATTTT.

Only a few counts were recorded for this clone. The rearrangement joins TRBV4-3 to TRBJ1-1; D is unresolved. Germline CDR1 LGHNA, CDR2 YSLEER. The CDR3 is 14 amino acids. V was cut by 0 bases and J by 0 bases, with 5 bases left in between. Here the CDR3 reads CASSQDPLNTEAFF. In DNA form, the CDR3 reads TGCGCCAGCAGCCAAGACCCCCTGAACACTGAAGCTTTCTTT.

This rearrangement joins TRBV18 to TRBJ1-1; TRBD1 matches 8 bases. In germline, CDR1 is KGHSH, CDR2 LQKENI. Trimming took 1 base from V and 3 from J; bases not matched to a gene: 1. This CDR3 comprises 14 residues. CDR3 residues: CASSPLGQDTEAFF. The CDR3 DNA reads as TGTGCCAGCTCACCACTGGGACAGGACACTGAAGCTTTCTTT.

This clone was seen only once. The chain uses TRBV3-1 (or the pseudogene TRBV3-2) and TRBJ1-4, with a tentative D call TRBD1 (6 bases). V lost 4 bases and J lost 6, with 18 bases in between. Germline CDR1 and CDR2: LGHDT and YNNKEL (reference sequence). The CDR3 length is 16 residues. CDR3 amino acids: CASSPLEGEGYEKLFF. For the CDR3, the DNA is TGTGCCAGCAGCCCGCTTGAGGGGGAGGGTTATGAAAAACTGTTTTTT.

This chain uses TRBV5-1 with TRBJ1-1, with 8 nucleotides matching TRBD1. In germline, CDR1 is SGHRS, CDR2 YFSETQ. This CDR3 comprises 15 residues. The V segment lost 6 bases and the J segment 0 bases; nucleotides outside the gene matches: 7. The CDR3 region is CASTRTGPLNTEAFF. For the CDR3, the DNA is TGCGCCAGCACCAGGACAGGGCCTTTGAACACTGAAGCTTTCTTT. Supplemented by reference TRBV5-1 and TRBJ1-1, the full variable domain reads KAGVTQTPRYLIKTRGQQVTLSCSPISGHRSVSWYQQTPGQGLQFLFEYFSETQRNKGNFPGRFSGRQFSNSRSEMNVSTLELGDSALYLCASTRTGPLNTEAFFGQGTRLTVV.

The chain is built from TRBV27 and TRBJ1-2, with D unresolved. The CDR3 spans 13 residues. Per the germline V gene, CDR1 is MNHEY and CDR2 is SMNVEV (reference sequence). Trimming cost V 6 bases and J 1 base, with 9 bases left between them. Here the CDR3 reads CASSRSFNYGYTF. The DNA for the CDR3 is TGTGCCAGCAGCCGGAGCTTTAACTATGGCTACACCTTC.

This clone was recorded once. The rearrangement joins TRBV27 to TRBJ1-2; TRBD1 matches at 8 bases. Per germline, CDR1 MNHEY and CDR2 SMNVEV (reference sequence). The CDR3 totals 13 residues. With V trimmed by 5 bases and J by 4 bases, 3 bases remained unmatched. The chain's CDR3 is CASSVTGGYGYTF. The CDR3 DNA follows: TGTGCCAGCAGTGTAACAGGGGGCTATGGCTACACCTTC.

The J gene is TRBJ1-2, the V gene TRBV3-1 (or the pseudogene TRBV3-2); no clear D gene. Germline V gives CDR1 LGHDT, CDR2 YNNKEL (reference sequence). V was cut by 1 base and J by 12 bases, with 15 bases left in between. This CDR3 comprises 13 residues. CDR3: CASSQASGTKHTF. The CDR3 bases are TGTGCCAGCAGCCAAGCTAGTGGCACTAAACACACCTTC.

The V and J genes are TRBV7-9 and TRBJ1-1, with D maybe TRBD1 (5 bases). This CDR3 is 15 amino acids long. The V end was cut by 5 bases, the J end by 1 base, with 14 bases between. In germline, CDR1 is SEHNR, CDR2 FQNEAQ (reference sequence). The DNA of the CDR3 is TGTGCCAGCAGCCCTCGTGGGGGGACGAACACTGAAGCTTTCTTT. Encoded protein: CASSPRGGTNTEAFF.

The rearrangement uses TRBV5-1 and TRBJ2-7; no clear D gene. The germline V gene encodes CDR1 SGHRS and CDR2 YFSETQ. V was cut by 5 bases and J by 5 bases, with 17 bases left in between. The CDR3 runs 14 residues. CDR3 bases: TGCGCCAGCAGAAGGGCATCAGGCATAGACGAGCAGTACTTC. Amino acid sequence: CASRRASGIDEQYF. The whole variable domain, filled in from reference TRBV5-1 and TRBJ2-7, reads KAGVTQTPRYLIKTRGQQVTLSCSPISGHRSVSWYQQTPGQGLQFLFEYFSETQRNKGNFPGRFSGRQFSNSRSEMNVSTLELGDSALYLCASRRASGIDEQYFGPGTRLTVT.

The chain employs TRBV29-1 and TRBJ1-1; D not resolved. The V end lost 2 bases, the J end lost 7 bases, and 11 bases lay between the germline ends. CDR1 SQVTM and CDR2 ANQGSEA come from the germline V gene. The CDR3 extends over 12 amino acids. CDR3 nucleotides: TGCAGCGTTGAAAAGGAAGGGTTTGAAGCTTTCTTT. Amino acids: CSVEKEGFEAFF.

This chain connects TRBV12-3 or TRBV12-4 to TRBJ1-1; D remains unclear. Trimming took off 3 bases at V and 1 base at J, with 6 bases between the two ends. CDR3 size: 13 residues. CDR3 sequence (DNA): TGTGCCAGCAGTTTTCGATGGAACACTGAAGCTTTCTTT. Translated, it gives CASSFRWNTEAFF.

This clone was counted once. The genes are TRBV3-1 (or the pseudogene TRBV3-2) and TRBJ2-7, with D perhaps matching TRBD1 or TRBD2 (6 bases each). Deletions cut 0 bases from V and 2 bases from J, with 11 bases between. CDR1 and CDR2 from the germline V gene are LGHDT and YNNKEL (reference sequence). This CDR3 contains 15 residues. CDR3 region: CASSQEGGPPYEQYF. The CDR3 DNA reads as TGTGCCAGCAGCCAAGAAGGGGGGCCCCCCTACGAGCAGTACTTC.

The V call is TRBV11-2, the J call TRBJ2-3, with TRBD2 matching over 8 bases. CDR1 and CDR2 from the germline V gene are SGHAT and FQNNGV. Unmatched junction bases numbered 7, after V lost 5 bases and J lost 3 bases. The CDR3 totals 15 residues. The DNA of the CDR3 is TGTGCCAGCAGCGGTTTTGCGGGGGGAACAGATACGCAGTATTTT. It codes for CASSGFAGGTDTQYF.

This clone was found a few times. The rearrangement joins TRBV6-1 to TRBJ2-7; 7 bases align to TRBD2. The J segment lost 1 base and the V segment lost 2 bases, leaving 5 bases of the junction unmatched. The CDR3 has 15 amino acids. The V gene's germline CDR1 is MNHNS and CDR2 SASEGT. The CDR3 loop is CASSERGEGSYEQYF. The DNA for the CDR3 is TGTGCCAGCAGTGAACGGGGGGAGGGTTCCTACGAGCAGTACTTC.

The CDR3 spells CASDDRGGQPQHF. In DNA form, the CDR3 reads TGTGCCAGCGACGACAGGGGAGGTCAGCCCCAGCATTTT. The rearrangement links TRBV2 to TRBJ1-5; 8 bases are shared with TRBD1. The CDR3 extends over 13 amino acids. V shed 8 bases and J 6 bases; nucleotides not matched to a gene: 6. Germline CDR1 reads SNHLY; CDR2 reads FYNNEI.

The rearrangement links TRBV5-4 to TRBJ2-6; 7 bases line up with TRBD1. The CDR3 is 15 residues long. Germline assignment: CDR1 SGHNT and CDR2 YYREEE (reference sequence). The J segment lost 1 base and the V segment lost 4 bases, leaving 2 bases of the junction unmatched. Here the CDR3 reads CASSPTGSGANVLTF. The CDR3 nucleotides read TGTGCCAGCAGCCCGACAGGGTCTGGGGCCAACGTCCTGACTTTC.

The chain joins TRBV10-1 to TRBJ1-1; possible D gene TRBD1, 5 bases. The germline gives CDR1 WNHNN, CDR2 SYGVQD (reference sequence). V was clipped by 5 bases and J by 0 bases, with 10 bases between them. The CDR3 is 14 amino acids. CDR3: CASSRGSMNTEAFF. CDR3 nucleotides: TGCGCCAGCAGTCGGGGCTCAATGAACACTGAAGCTTTCTTT.

The gene calls are TRBV24-1 and TRBJ2-2; TRBD1 agrees at 8 bases. The V and J ends lost 4 bases and 7 bases, in that order; junction bases with no gene match: 7. This CDR3 is 15 amino acids long. The germline gives CDR1 KGHDR, CDR2 SFDVKD. For the CDR3, the DNA is TGTGCCACCAGTGACCCGACAGGGGTGGACGGGGAGCTGTTTTTT. It is translated as CATSDPTGVDGELFF.